A selection of T cell receptor beta chains follows, all from one sample in a study of blood T cell repertoires in COVID-19. Here immunoSEQ multiplex PCR was the method, and the copy in TCRdb shows in-frame clones only, minus some. This table holds roughly 150,000 clones, roughly 89% found once. The sample consisted of PBMCs or T cells enriched from blood (not recorded which). These receptors were collected from a man over 45 who had recovered from COVID-19. CDR3s include the opening cysteine and the closing phenylalanine or tryptophan. A D gene is named only where the DNA matches it firmly. Part of the rows lack a size; the others show once, few, many or a class for expanded clones.

j_call v_call clone_size d_call cdr3_nt cdr3_aa
TRBJ2-3 TRBV19 - TRBD1 TGTGCCAGTAGTACTGGGACAGGGACGGATACGCAGTATTTT CASSTGTGTDTQYF
TRBJ1-5 TRBV5-1 - - TGCGCCAGCAGCGCGTCGGGGAGCAGGAATCAGCCCCAGCATTTT CASSASGSRNQPQHF
TRBJ1-1 TRBV10-3 - TRBD1 TGTGCCATCAGGCCGGGTACAGGGGGCGGTGAAGCTTTCTTT CAIRPGTGGGEAFF
TRBJ2-1 TRBV4-1 - TRBD1 TGCGCCAGCAGCATACGGACAGGCTGGGGGAATGAGCAGTTCTTC CASSIRTGWGNEQFF
TRBJ2-7 TRBV5-5 few TRBD1 TGTGCCAGCAGCTTGGTGGGGACAGGGGTTTCCAACGAGCAGTACTTC CASSLVGTGVSNEQYF
TRBJ2-2 TRBV7-2 once - TGTGCCAGCCGTGTCAAGGGGAGGTTCCGAAACACCGGGGAGCTGTTTTTT CASRVKGRFRNTGELFF
TRBJ1-2 TRBV7-9 once TRBD1 TGTGCCAGCAGCTTCTCGGACAGGGAAAGCTATGGCTACACCTTC CASSFSDRESYGYTF
TRBJ2-2 TRBV9 few - TGTGCCAGCAGCCCGACGGGGTACTCGGGCGCCGGGGAGCTGTTTTTT CASSPTGYSGAGELFF
TRBJ2-5 TRBV3-1/TRBV3-2 - TRBD2 TGTGCCAGCAGCCACTTGGCACTAGCGGGAGCGGGGGAGACCCAGTACTTC CASSHLALAGAGETQYF
TRBJ1-1 TRBV7-9 - TRBD1 TGTGCCAGCACCTGGGGACAGGGGGACACTGAAGCTTTCTTT CASTWGQGDTEAFF
TRBJ2-3 TRBV4-1 - - TGCGCCAGCAGCCAACCCAGGGCCACAGATACGCAGTATTTT CASSQPRATDTQYF
TRBJ2-5 TRBV24-1 - TRBD1 TGTGCCACCAGTGGAATCCGGGACAGGGGGTCTCAAGAGACCCAGTACTTC CATSGIRDRGSQETQYF
TRBJ1-1 TRBV6-5 - - TGTGCCAGCAGCTCAGAGTCCCTTGGAGTCACTGAAGCTTTCTTT CASSSESLGVTEAFF
TRBJ2-3 TRBV6-5 - - TGTGCCAGCAGTTACGGGACATATTTTAGCACAGATACGCAGTATTTT CASSYGTYFSTDTQYF
TRBJ1-3 TRBV7-2 - - TGTGCCAGCAGCCTAATGGACTTCTCTGGAAACACCATATATTTT CASSLMDFSGNTIYF
TRBJ1-5 TRBV7-2 - TRBD1 TGTGCCAGCAGCTTCGGGACAGGGGCTTATAGCAATCAGCCCCAGCATTTT CASSFGTGAYSNQPQHF
TRBJ1-2 TRBV13 - - TGTGCCAGCAGCTTTTCGGGGAGTAGTTACACCTTC CASSFSGSSYTF
TRBJ2-3 TRBV7-9 - - TGTGCCAGCAGCCAGAACACAGATACGCAGTATTTT CASSQNTDTQYF
TRBJ2-7 TRBV6-2/TRBV6-3 - TRBD1 TGTGCCAGCAGTTACTCGATTTGGGCAGGGGGGTACTTC CASSYSIWAGGYF
TRBJ2-3 TRBV7-2 once TRBD2 TGTGCCAGCAGCCGTAGCGGGGGGTTCACAGATACGCAGTATTTT CASSRSGGFTDTQYF
TRBJ1-3 TRBV9 - - TGTGCCAGCAGCGCCCGCCTGAGTTCTGGAAACACCATATATTTT CASSARLSSGNTIYF
TRBJ1-3 TRBV6-5 - TRBD1 TGTGCCAGCAGCCAGGACAGGGTGTCCGGAAACACCATATATTTT CASSQDRVSGNTIYF
TRBJ1-1 TRBV5-1 - - TGCGCCAGCAGCTACGGACAGACGTCTACCGACACTGAAGCTTTCTTT CASSYGQTSTDTEAFF
TRBJ1-6 TRBV6-5 - TRBD1 TGTGCCAGCAGTTACTCGGGACAGGGTAATTCACCCCTCCACTTT CASSYSGQGNSPLHF
TRBJ2-1 TRBV24-1 - - TGTGCCACCAGTGATTTGCCAGGAAGGAACTACAATGAGCAGTTCTTC CATSDLPGRNYNEQFF
TRBJ1-6 TRBV15 - - TGTGCCACCAGCAGGGGAGGTGAGAATTCACCCCTCCACTTT CATSRGGENSPLHF
TRBJ2-7 TRBV4-3 - TRBD1 TGCGCCAGCAGCCGCCGACAGGGGGCTAGTTACGAGCAGTACTTC CASSRRQGASYEQYF